This T cell receptor beta chain was obtained from a study of T-cell memory formation after mild COVID-19. Notes on the study in general: A balance of CD4 and CD8 characterized clones contracting day 15 to 85, whereas later expanders leaned CD4+.

From 5'RACE with constant-segment primers came TCR alpha and TCR beta cDNA libraries that carried sample barcodes and UMIs. TCRdb itself ran the 5' RACE reads through MiXCR, one entry per CDR3 protein. In the table there are roughly 150,000 distinct CDR3 sequences, approximately 25% of which are singletons. V was trimmed by 2 bases and J by 0 bases, leaving 5 bases between them. The CDR3 extends over 13 amino acids. The germline gives CDR1 SGHVS, CDR2 FQNEAQ. This clonotype is categorized as medium-sized (0.01 to 0.1%). Its specificity is not known. Source material: PBMCs or a T cell subset sorted from them (not recorded which). The TCR was taken from an adult woman who had mild COVID-19 (a few samples of this study predate the infection). Cell type and time point are not known. The chain uses TRBV7-8 and TRBJ2-7, with D unclear. The CDR3 sequence is CASSLQSSYEQYF. For the CDR3, the DNA is TGTGCCAGCAGCTTACAGAGCTCCTACGAGCAGTACTTC.